Listed below are T cell receptor beta chains from one sample, sequenced in a study of T cell responses to AZD1222 COVID-19 vaccine. Only in-frame clones appear in the TCRdb table, and some are missing; sequencing was by immunoSEQ multiplex PCR. The sample contains 53,000 or so clones, 75% to 90% of which appear only once. This specimen was peripheral blood, taken on day 0 of MenACWY control vaccination. The receptors were sampled from an adult in good health. Each CDR3 is given with its conserved first and last residue. Fields, in order: J gene, V gene, clone size, D gene, CDR3 DNA, CDR3 protein. The D gene is left open where the match is weak. Size values are once, few and many counts, or a class for expanded clones, and some rows have none.

j_gene: TRBJ1-2; v_gene: TRBV15; abundance: -; d_gene: -; CDR3nt: TGTGCCACCAGCCCCCGGGGGGGGGAGGTAGGATATGGCTACACCTTC; CDR3aa: CATSPRGGEVGYGYTF
j_gene: TRBJ1-4; v_gene: TRBV5-4; abundance: -; d_gene: -; CDR3nt: TGTGCCAGCAGTTACCGGGACTCTCAAAAACTGTTTTTT; CDR3aa: CASSYRDSQKLFF
j_gene: TRBJ1-1; v_gene: TRBV5-6; abundance: -; d_gene: -; CDR3nt: TGTGCCAGCAGCTTGGGCGGGCCAGGGGCAAGGGACACTGAAGCTTTCTTT; CDR3aa: CASSLGGPGARDTEAFF
j_gene: TRBJ1-5; v_gene: TRBV3-1/TRBV3-2; abundance: -; d_gene: -; CDR3nt: TGTGCCAGCAGCCCTTGGGGACAGCCCCAGCATTTT; CDR3aa: CASSPWGQPQHF
j_gene: TRBJ2-2; v_gene: TRBV7-3; abundance: once; d_gene: TRBD2; CDR3nt: TGTGCCAGCAGCATACACACTAGCGGGAGCGCGGCCGGGGAGCTGTTTTTT; CDR3aa: CASSIHTSGSAAGELFF
j_gene: TRBJ1-2; v_gene: TRBV6-5; abundance: few; d_gene: TRBD1; CDR3nt: TGTGCCAGCAGTTACCACCAACAGGACAGGGGAGGTGGCTACACCTTC; CDR3aa: CASSYHQQDRGGGYTF
j_gene: TRBJ1-3; v_gene: TRBV5-1; abundance: few; d_gene: -; CDR3nt: TGCGCCAGCAGCCCTGGCGGGATTGGAAACACCATATATTTT; CDR3aa: CASSPGGIGNTIYF
j_gene: TRBJ2-2; v_gene: TRBV7-9; abundance: -; d_gene: -; CDR3nt: TGTGCCAGCAGCTTAGCCTTCAACACCGGGGAGCTGTTTTTT; CDR3aa: CASSLAFNTGELFF
j_gene: TRBJ2-7; v_gene: TRBV27; abundance: -; d_gene: TRBD2; CDR3nt: TGTGCCAGCAGTTTATCGGCGGGGGTCGAGCAGTACTTC; CDR3aa: CASSLSAGVEQYF
j_gene: TRBJ2-5; v_gene: TRBV6-1; abundance: -; d_gene: -; CDR3nt: TGTGCCAGCAGTGAATACGTTTCGCGGTCAGAGACCCAGTACTTC; CDR3aa: CASSEYVSRSETQYF
j_gene: TRBJ1-2; v_gene: TRBV7-3; abundance: -; d_gene: -; CDR3nt: TGTGCCAGCAGCTCCGATTTAGGCTATGGCTACACCTTC; CDR3aa: CASSSDLGYGYTF
j_gene: TRBJ2-7; v_gene: TRBV7-2; abundance: -; d_gene: -; CDR3nt: TGTGCCAGCAGCACCGGCCCGGGGTCCTACGAGCAGTACTTC; CDR3aa: CASSTGPGSYEQYF
j_gene: TRBJ1-2; v_gene: TRBV12-3/TRBV12-4; abundance: -; d_gene: -; CDR3nt: TGTGCCAGCAGTCTACCCATAACGAGGGGCTACACCTTC; CDR3aa: CASSLPITRGYTF
j_gene: TRBJ2-1; v_gene: TRBV3-1/TRBV3-2; abundance: -; d_gene: -; CDR3nt: TGTGCCAGCAGCCAGGTATCTATTGAGCAGTTCTTC; CDR3aa: CASSQVSIEQFF
j_gene: TRBJ1-1; v_gene: TRBV29-1; abundance: -; d_gene: -; CDR3nt: TGCAGCGCTATGGACGGGAACACTGAAGCTTTCTTT; CDR3aa: CSAMDGNTEAFF
j_gene: TRBJ2-5; v_gene: TRBV10-3; abundance: -; d_gene: TRBD2; CDR3nt: TGTGCCATCGGAATTACTAGCGGGAGGCAGGGAGAGACCCAGTACTTC; CDR3aa: CAIGITSGRQGETQYF
j_gene: TRBJ2-5; v_gene: TRBV7-8; abundance: -; d_gene: -; CDR3nt: TGTGCCAGCAGCCCCCTAACAGGTGCTCTGCGAGAGACCCAGTACTTC; CDR3aa: CASSPLTGALRETQYF
j_gene: TRBJ1-5; v_gene: TRBV3-1/TRBV3-2; abundance: -; d_gene: -; CDR3nt: TGTGCCAGCAGCCAAGTGGGTGGCAATCAGCCCCAGCATTTT; CDR3aa: CASSQVGGNQPQHF
j_gene: TRBJ2-7; v_gene: TRBV6-2/TRBV6-3; abundance: -; d_gene: TRBD1; CDR3nt: TGTGCCAGCAGTCCCACGGGACAGAACCGGCTGGTGCAGTACTTC; CDR3aa: CASSPTGQNRLVQYF
j_gene: TRBJ2-7; v_gene: TRBV13; abundance: -; d_gene: -; CDR3nt: TGTGCCAGCAGCTCCGGGACCTTTCTCTACGAGCAGTACTTC; CDR3aa: CASSSGTFLYEQYF